There are a few counts of the clone carrying this TCR beta chain. The germline CDR1 and CDR2 sequences are SQVTM and ANQGSEA. Trimming pared 6 bases from V and 2 bases from J, leaving 17 bases between. This CDR3 is 14 amino acids long. TCRdb ran MiXCR on the 5' RACE reads and lists one entry per CDR3 protein. The sample shows about 56,000 distinct CDR3 sequences, 10% to 13% of them seen only once. The record originates from a study of early T cells in non-severe SARS-CoV-2 infection. This receptor was identified in an adult who was a healthcare worker with PCR-confirmed SARS-CoV-2 infection or an uninfected control (not recorded which). The chain recombines TRBV29-1 with TRBJ2-7; tentative D call: TRBD2 (6 bases). Sequencing was carried out using whole blood. The CDR3 nucleotides read TGCAGCGTGATCCGCGCGGGGATCACCTACGAGCAGTACTTC. It translates to CSVIRAGITYEQYF.